This TCR beta chain was observed in a study of vaccination and CD4 T cells after COVID-19. As to treatment: approximately nine-day PBMC culture with coronavirus spike peptide pools or control peptides (ViraFEST assay). CD4+ T cells that came from the unexposed donor were collected before the COVID-19 pandemic (2011-2018). This CDR3 spans 13 amino acids. Per the germline V gene, CDR1 is MNHEY and CDR2 is SVGEGT. The V segment lost 6 bases and the J segment 1 base; nucleotides outside the gene matches: 1. The Oncomine TCR Beta short-read assay generated sequence data from the DNA of cultured CD4+ T cells. Using the QIAamp micro DNA kit, genomic DNA was extracted from the CD4+ T cells that had been cultured. TCRdb ran MiXCR on the PCR reads and lists one entry per CDR3 protein. The top ten clones hold less than 30% of a sample with about 5,400 distinct CDR3 sequences, approximately 36% of them seen once.

Only one count was recorded for this clonotype. What it recognizes is unknown. The chain recombines TRBV6-2 or TRBV6-3 with TRBJ2-5; the match to TRBD2 covers 8 bases. Sequenced input: CD4+ T cells from blood, cultured in vitro. The receptor was isolated from a human donor in good health. Here the CDR3 DNA reads TGTGCCAGCAGCCGGGGGGGCCAAGAGACCCAGTACTTC. The encoded protein is CASSRGGQETQYF.